This T cell receptor (beta chain) was identified in a study of cytomegalovirus exposure and HLA in healthy donors. The CDR3 sequence is 13 residues long. The V and J ends lost 6 bases and 6 bases respectively, with 13 bases between them. Germline loops: CDR1 MNHNY, CDR2 SVGAGI (reference sequence). In the PCR, 60 Vbeta and 13 Jbeta primers were used. TCRdb's copy holds only in-frame clones and misses some; the assay was immunoSEQ multiplex PCR. The data show roughly 120,000 clones, with 77% seen just once and under 6.5% held by the top ten. This sequence joins TRBV6-6 and TRBJ2-3; D is unresolved. The material sequenced was PBMCs. This clonotype was sampled from a man aged 18 to 30 in good health and CMV-seropositive. The CDR3 region is CASSLPTGDTQYF. As DNA, the CDR3 is TGTGCCAGCAGCTTGCCGACCGGGGATACGCAGTATTTT.